These 13 T cell receptor beta chains share one sample of origin, sequenced in a study of blood T cell repertoires in COVID-19. Data came from immunoSEQ multiplex PCR; TCRdb stores just in-frame clones and leaves some out. The sample carries 30,000 or so clones, roughly 85% recorded once. Sequenced: peripheral blood. The receptors originated from a woman over 75 with active or convalescent COVID-19.

This CDR3 reads CASSPAGTSGGEQYF. In nucleotides, the CDR3 is TGTGCCAGCTCACCGGCCGGGACTAGCGGGGGCGAGCAGTACTTC. The chain is built from TRBV18 and TRBJ2-7; 14 bases fit TRBD2. The CDR3 sequence is 15 residues long. CDR1 and CDR2 from the germline V gene are KGHSH and LQKENI. The ends lost 3 bases at V and 6 bases at J; junction bases unmatched: 4.

The V gene is TRBV7-6, the J gene TRBJ1-1; D unresolved. CDR3 length: 15 amino acids. Trimming cost V 2 bases and J 3 bases, with 13 bases left between them. In germline, CDR1 is SGHVS, CDR2 FNYEAQ. CDR3 residues: CASSLIEELYTEAFF. The CDR3 nucleotides are TGTGCCAGCAGCTTAATAGAAGAATTGTACACTGAAGCTTTCTTT.

The chain has TRBV15 and TRBJ2-2, with D possibly TRBD2 on 5 matching bases. CDR1 and CDR2 from the germline V gene are LNHNV and YYDKDF (reference sequence). The germline V and J ends were trimmed by 0 bases and 4 bases, with 12 bases remaining between them. The CDR3 covers 16 residues. Written as DNA, the CDR3 is TGTGCCACCAGCAGAGATCGGCGGGCGCCCACCGGGGAGCTGTTTTTT. It encodes CATSRDRRAPTGELFF.

DNA of the CDR3: TGTGCCAGCACCCGCGACAGCACCGGGGAGCTGTTTTTT. Translating gives CASTRDSTGELFF. This chain uses TRBV12-3 or TRBV12-4 with TRBJ2-2; D is possibly TRBD1 (5 bases). Trimming removed 7 bases from V and 4 bases from J, with 10 bases in between. The CDR3 length is 13 residues.

V is TRBV11-2 and J is TRBJ1-1; TRBD1 agrees at 7 bases. CDR1 is SGHAT, CDR2 FQNNGV, per germline. This CDR3 has 15 amino acids. The junction had 8 bases not matched to a gene; V was cut back by 5 bases and J by 2 bases. CDR3 DNA sequence: TGTGCCAGCAGCCCCACCAGGGGGGCAAACACTGAAGCTTTCTTT. Its translation: CASSPTRGANTEAFF.

The chain carries TRBV18 and TRBJ2-7; D is possibly TRBD2 (6 bases). Deletions cut 0 bases from V and 0 bases from J, with 15 bases between. Germline V gene data show CDR1 as KGHSH and CDR2 as LQKENI. This CDR3 contains 17 residues. The CDR3 sequence is CASSPPVYLGGSYEQYF. The CDR3 DNA sequence: TGTGCCAGCTCACCACCGGTTTATCTGGGGGGCTCCTACGAGCAGTACTTC. Variable domain in full (rest from reference TRBV18 and TRBJ2-7): NAGVMQNPRHLVRRRGQEARLRCSPMKGHSHVYWYRQLPEEGLKFMVYLQKENIIDESGMPKERFSAEFPKEGPSILRIQQVVRGDSAAYFCASSPPVYLGGSYEQYFGPGTRLTVT.

V is TRBV20-1 and J is TRBJ1-4; no clear D gene. The germline V and J ends were trimmed by 7 bases and 6 bases, with 9 bases remaining between them. CDR1 and CDR2 from the germline V gene are DFQATT and SNEGSKA (reference sequence). This CDR3 comprises 11 residues. CDR3 coding DNA: TGCAGTGGCGAGAGGGATGAAAAACTGTTTTTT. Its protein is CSGERDEKLFF.

CDR3 nucleotide sequence: TGTGCCAGCAGCACGGACAGGCGGGGTCGGACCCAGTACTTC. It is translated as CASSTDRRGRTQYF. V is TRBV7-2 and J is TRBJ2-5; a weak D match, TRBD1 (7 bases). The CDR3 sequence is 14 residues long. The ends were cut back, 5 bases at V and 7 bases at J, with 17 bases in the middle. The germline V gene encodes CDR1 SGHTA and CDR2 FQGNSA.

V gene TRBV19 combines with J gene TRBJ1-1, with a tentative D call TRBD1 (5 bases). This CDR3 is built from 13 residues. Germline V lookup: CDR1 LNHDA, CDR2 SQIVND (reference sequence). With 5 bases removed from V and 3 bases from J, the gap between germline ends came to 10 bases. CDR3 DNA: TGTGCCAGTAGTGAGGGGAGGGACACTGAAGCTTTCTTT. It is translated as CASSEGRDTEAFF.

This chain uses TRBV4-3 with TRBJ2-7, with 8 bases fitting TRBD2. V lost 4 bases, J lost 1 base, and 6 bases stayed unmatched. The CDR3 length is 15 residues. Germline V gene lookup returns CDR1 LGHNA and CDR2 YSLEER. The CDR3, as DNA: TGCGCCAGCAGCCGCCGGGTAGCGGGATCCTACGAGCAGTACTTC. Its protein is CASSRRVAGSYEQYF.

This clone was detected once. The chain carries TRBV6-5 and TRBJ1-4, with 9 bases lining up with TRBD1. The germline V gene has CDR1 MNHEY and CDR2 SVGAGI. The CDR3 has 16 residues. J was trimmed by 7 bases and V by 4 bases; bases with no gene match: 10. The chain's CDR3 is CASSFSRQGGGEKLFF. The CDR3 region has the DNA TGTGCCAGCAGTTTTTCTCGACAGGGGGGAGGTGAAAAACTGTTTTTT.

J is TRBJ1-1 and V is TRBV18; 11 bases map to TRBD1. The V segment lost 4 bases and the J segment 4 bases; nucleotides outside the gene matches: 5. The germline V gene has CDR1 KGHSH and CDR2 LQKENI. This CDR3 is 15 amino acids long. CDR3 nucleotides: TGTGCCAGCTCACTTGGACAGGGGGCACTCACTGAAGCTTTCTTT. It specifies CASSLGQGALTEAFF.

The V gene is TRBV19, the J gene TRBJ2-2; 11 nucleotides align to TRBD2. Trimming removed 6 bases from V and 1 base from J; junction bases left unmatched: 4. The CDR3 is 16 amino acids. CDR1 LNHDA and CDR2 SQIVND come from the germline V gene (reference sequence). CDR3 bases: TGTGCCAGTAGACTAGCGGGAGTTGTGAACACCGGGGAGCTGTTTTTT. Protein: CASRLAGVVNTGELFF.